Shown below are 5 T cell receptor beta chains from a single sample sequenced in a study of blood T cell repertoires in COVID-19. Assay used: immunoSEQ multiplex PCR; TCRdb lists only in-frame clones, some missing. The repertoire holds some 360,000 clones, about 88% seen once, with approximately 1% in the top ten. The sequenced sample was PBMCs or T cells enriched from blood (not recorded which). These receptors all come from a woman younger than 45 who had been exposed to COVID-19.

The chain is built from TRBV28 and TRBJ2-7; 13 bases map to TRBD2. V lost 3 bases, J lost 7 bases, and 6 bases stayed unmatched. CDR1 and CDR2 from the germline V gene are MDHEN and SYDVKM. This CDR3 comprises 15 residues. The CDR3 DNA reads TGTGCCAGCAGTTTTCGGACTAGCGGGAGAGGGGAGCAGTACTTC. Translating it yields CASSFRTSGRGEQYF.

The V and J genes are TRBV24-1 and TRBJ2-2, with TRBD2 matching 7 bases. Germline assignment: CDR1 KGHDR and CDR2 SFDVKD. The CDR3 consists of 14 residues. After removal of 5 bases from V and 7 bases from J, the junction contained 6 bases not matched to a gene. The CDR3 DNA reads TGTGCCACCAGTGTGGGCGGGAGTGGCGGGGAGCTGTTTTTT. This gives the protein CATSVGGSGGELFF.

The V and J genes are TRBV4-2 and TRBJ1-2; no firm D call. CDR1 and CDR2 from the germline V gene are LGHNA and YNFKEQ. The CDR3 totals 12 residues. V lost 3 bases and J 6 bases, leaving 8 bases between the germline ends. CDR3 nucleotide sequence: TGTGCCAGCAGCCATTTTTCGGATGGCTACACCTTC. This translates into CASSHFSDGYTF.

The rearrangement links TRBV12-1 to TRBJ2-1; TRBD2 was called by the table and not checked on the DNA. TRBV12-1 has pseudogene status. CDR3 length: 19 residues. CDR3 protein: CASSVIGLAGRRQYNEQFF. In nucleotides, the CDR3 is TGTGCCAGCAGCGTCATAGGACTAGCGGGTAGGAGGCAGTACAATGAGCAGTTCTTC.

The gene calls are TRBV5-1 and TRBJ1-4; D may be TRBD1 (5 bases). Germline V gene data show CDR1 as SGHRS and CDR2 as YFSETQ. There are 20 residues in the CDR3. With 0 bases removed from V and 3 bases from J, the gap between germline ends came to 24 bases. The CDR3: CASSLEWREVVQAANEKLFF. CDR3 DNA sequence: TGCGCCAGCAGCTTGGAGTGGAGGGAAGTTGTACAGGCAGCTAATGAAAAACTGTTTTTT.